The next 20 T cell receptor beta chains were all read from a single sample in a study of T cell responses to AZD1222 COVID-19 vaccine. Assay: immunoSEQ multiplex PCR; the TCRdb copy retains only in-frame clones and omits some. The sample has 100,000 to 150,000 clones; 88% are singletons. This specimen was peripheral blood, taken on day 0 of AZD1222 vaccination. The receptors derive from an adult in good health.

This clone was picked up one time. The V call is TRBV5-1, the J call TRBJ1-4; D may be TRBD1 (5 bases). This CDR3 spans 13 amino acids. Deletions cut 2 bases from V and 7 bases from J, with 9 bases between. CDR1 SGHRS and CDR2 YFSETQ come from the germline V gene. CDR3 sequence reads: CASSLGDLEKLFF. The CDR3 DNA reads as TGCGCCAGCAGCTTAGGGGATCTTGAAAAACTGTTTTTT.

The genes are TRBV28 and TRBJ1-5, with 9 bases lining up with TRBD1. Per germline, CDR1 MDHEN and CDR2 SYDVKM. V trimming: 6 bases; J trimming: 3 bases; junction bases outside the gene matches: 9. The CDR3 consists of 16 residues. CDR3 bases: TGTGCCAGCAGGCGAAACAGGGGGCCTTTCAATCAGCCCCAGCATTTT. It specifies CASRRNRGPFNQPQHF.

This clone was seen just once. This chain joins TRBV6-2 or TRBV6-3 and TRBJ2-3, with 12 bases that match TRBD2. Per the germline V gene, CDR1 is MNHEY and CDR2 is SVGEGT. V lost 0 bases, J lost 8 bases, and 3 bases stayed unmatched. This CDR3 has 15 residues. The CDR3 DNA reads TGTGCCAGCAGTTACTCGGCTAGCGGGGGGGGTACGCAGTATTTT. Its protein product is CASSYSASGGGTQYF.

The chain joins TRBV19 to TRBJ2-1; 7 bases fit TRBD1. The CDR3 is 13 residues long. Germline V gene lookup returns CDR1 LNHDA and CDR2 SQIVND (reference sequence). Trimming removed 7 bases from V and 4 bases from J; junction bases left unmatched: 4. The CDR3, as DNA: TGTGCCAGTACGAACAGGGGATACAATGAGCAGTTCTTC. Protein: CASTNRGYNEQFF.

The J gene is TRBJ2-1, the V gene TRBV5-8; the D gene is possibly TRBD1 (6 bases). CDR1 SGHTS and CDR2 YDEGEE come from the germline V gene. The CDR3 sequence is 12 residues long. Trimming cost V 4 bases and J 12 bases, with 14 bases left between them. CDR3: CASSRQAWGQFF. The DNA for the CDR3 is TGTGCCAGCAGCAGACAGGCCTGGGGGCAGTTCTTC.

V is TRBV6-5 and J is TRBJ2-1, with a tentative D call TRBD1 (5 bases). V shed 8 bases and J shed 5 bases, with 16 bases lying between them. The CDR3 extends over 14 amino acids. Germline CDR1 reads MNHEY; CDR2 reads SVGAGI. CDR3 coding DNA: TGTGCCAGCCGGAGACAGTGGACGAACAATGAGCAGTTCTTC. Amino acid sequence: CASRRQWTNNEQFF.

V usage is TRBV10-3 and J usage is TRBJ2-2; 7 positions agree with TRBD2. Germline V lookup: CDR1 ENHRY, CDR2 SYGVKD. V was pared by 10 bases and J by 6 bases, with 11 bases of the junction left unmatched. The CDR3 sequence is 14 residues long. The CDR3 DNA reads TGTGCCACTGCTGCAGCGGGATCGGCCGGGGAGCTGTTTTTT. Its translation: CATAAAGSAGELFF.

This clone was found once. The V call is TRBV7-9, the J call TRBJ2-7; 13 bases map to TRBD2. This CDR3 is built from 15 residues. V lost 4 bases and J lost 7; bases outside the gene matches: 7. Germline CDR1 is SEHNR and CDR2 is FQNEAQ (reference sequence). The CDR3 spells CASSSTSGGAREQYF. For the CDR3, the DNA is TGTGCCAGCAGCTCTACTAGCGGGGGGGCGCGTGAGCAGTACTTC.

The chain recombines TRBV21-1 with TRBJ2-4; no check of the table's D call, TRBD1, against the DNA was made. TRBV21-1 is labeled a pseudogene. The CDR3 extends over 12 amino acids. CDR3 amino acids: CASSEYRGKGYF. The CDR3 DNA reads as TGTGCCAGCAGCGAGTACAGGGGAAAGGGGTACTTC.

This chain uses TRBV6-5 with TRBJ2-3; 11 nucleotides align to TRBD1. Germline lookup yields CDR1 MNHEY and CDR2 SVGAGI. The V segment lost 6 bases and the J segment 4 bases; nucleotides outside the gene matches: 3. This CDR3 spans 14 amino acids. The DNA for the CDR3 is TGTGCCAGCAGACGGACAGGGGGCTCAGATACGCAGTATTTT. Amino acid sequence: CASRRTGGSDTQYF.

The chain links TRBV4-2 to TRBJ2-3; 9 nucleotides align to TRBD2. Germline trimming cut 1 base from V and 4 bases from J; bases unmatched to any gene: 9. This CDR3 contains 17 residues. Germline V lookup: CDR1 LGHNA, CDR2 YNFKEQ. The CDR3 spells CASSQAGLAGYADTQYF. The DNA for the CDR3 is TGTGCCAGCAGCCAAGCCGGGCTAGCGGGGTACGCAGATACGCAGTATTTT.

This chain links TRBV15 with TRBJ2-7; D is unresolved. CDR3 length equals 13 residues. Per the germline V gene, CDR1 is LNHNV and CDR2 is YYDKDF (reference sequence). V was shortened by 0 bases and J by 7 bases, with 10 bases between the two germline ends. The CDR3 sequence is CATSRDPLTEQYF. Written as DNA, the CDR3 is TGTGCCACCAGCAGAGATCCGCTGACAGAGCAGTACTTC. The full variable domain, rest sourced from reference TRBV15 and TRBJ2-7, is DAMVIQNPRYQVTQFGKPVTLSCSQTLNHNVMYWYQQKSSQAPKLLFHYYDKDFNNEADTPDNFQSRRPNTSFCFLDIRSPGLGDTAMYLCATSRDPLTEQYFGPGTRLTVT.

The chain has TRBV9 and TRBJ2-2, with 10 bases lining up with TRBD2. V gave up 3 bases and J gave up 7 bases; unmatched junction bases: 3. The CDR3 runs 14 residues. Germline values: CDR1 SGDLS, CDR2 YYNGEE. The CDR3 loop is CASSASGSGGELFF. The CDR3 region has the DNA TGTGCCAGCAGCGCTAGCGGGAGCGGCGGGGAGCTGTTTTTT.

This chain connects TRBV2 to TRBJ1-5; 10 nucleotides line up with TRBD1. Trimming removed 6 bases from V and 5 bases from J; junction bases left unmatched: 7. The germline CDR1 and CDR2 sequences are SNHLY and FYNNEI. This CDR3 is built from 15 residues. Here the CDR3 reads CASSRTGGKDQPQHF. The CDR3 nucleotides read TGTGCCAGCAGCCGGACAGGGGGGAAGGATCAGCCCCAGCATTTT.

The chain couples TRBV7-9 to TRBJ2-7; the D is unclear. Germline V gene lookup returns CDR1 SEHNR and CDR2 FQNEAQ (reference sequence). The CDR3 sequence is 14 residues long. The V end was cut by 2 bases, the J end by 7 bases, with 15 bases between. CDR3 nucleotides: TGTGCCAGCAGCTTATTTGAAGCCTCTGGGGAGCAGTACTTC. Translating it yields CASSLFEASGEQYF.

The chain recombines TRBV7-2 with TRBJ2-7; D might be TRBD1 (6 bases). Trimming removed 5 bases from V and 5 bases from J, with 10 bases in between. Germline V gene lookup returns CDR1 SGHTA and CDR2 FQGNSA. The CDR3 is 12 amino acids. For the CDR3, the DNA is TGTGCCAGCAGCGCGACAGGAAACGAGCAGTACTTC. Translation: CASSATGNEQYF.

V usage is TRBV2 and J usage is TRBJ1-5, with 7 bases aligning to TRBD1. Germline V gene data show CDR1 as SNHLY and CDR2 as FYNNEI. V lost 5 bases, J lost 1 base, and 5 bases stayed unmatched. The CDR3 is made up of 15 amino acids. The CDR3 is CASSIQTGSNQPQHF. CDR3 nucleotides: TGTGCCAGCAGTATACAGACAGGGAGCAATCAGCCCCAGCATTTT. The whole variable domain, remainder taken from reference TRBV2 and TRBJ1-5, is EPEVTQTPSHQVTQMGQEVILRCVPISNHLYFYWYRQILGQKVEFLVSFYNNEISEKSEIFDDQFSVERPDGSNFTLKIRSTKLEDSAMYFCASSIQTGSNQPQHFGDGTRLSIL.

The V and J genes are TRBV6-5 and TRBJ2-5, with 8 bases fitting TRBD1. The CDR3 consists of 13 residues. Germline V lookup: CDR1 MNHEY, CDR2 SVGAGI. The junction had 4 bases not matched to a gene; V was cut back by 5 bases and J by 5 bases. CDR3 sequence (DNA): TGTGCCAGCAGTAAGACAGGGGTGGAGACCCAGTACTTC. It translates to CASSKTGVETQYF.

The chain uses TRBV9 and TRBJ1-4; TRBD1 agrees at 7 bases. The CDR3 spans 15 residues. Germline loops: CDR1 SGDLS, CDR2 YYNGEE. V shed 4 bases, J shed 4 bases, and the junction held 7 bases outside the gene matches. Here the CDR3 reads CASSTGQTNNEKLFF. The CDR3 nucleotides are TGTGCCAGCAGCACGGGACAGACGAATAATGAAAAACTGTTTTTT.

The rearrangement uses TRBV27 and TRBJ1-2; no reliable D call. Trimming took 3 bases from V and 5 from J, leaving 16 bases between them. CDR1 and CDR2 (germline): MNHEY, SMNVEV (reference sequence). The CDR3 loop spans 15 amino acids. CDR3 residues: CASSFASGPRYGYTF. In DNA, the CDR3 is TGTGCCAGCAGTTTCGCATCCGGGCCGCGGTATGGCTACACCTTC.